The 24 T cell receptor beta chains below come from one sample, sequenced in a study of T cells in Graves' hyperthyroidism and ophthalmopathy (dated by TCRdb to 2018 to 2020). Library creation used multiplex PCR. The data were produced on an Illumina HiSeq 2000. The TCR beta CDR3 regions were amplified from RNA transcripts. A first-round RT-PCR of the TCR CDR3 used the HTBI primer set with the Qiagen OneStep RT-PCR kit. TCRdb itself trimmed the public reads at Q25 with fastp, ran MiXCR and retained productive beta chains. Each entry merges the rows of one CDR3 protein and shows their most common DNA and genes. This sample comprises some 600,000 distinct CDR3 sequences, 11% to 15% of them detected only once. Together, the top ten hold 5.5% to 7.5% of the sample. The sequenced material came from blood. The receptor set was obtained from a woman in her 30s with Graves' hyperthyroidism that later progressed to Graves' ophthalmopathy.

CDR3 sequence: CASSEGGGWGETQYF. CDR3 bases: TGTGCCAGCAGTGAAGGAGGGGGATGGGGCGAGACCCAGTACTTC. The chain employs TRBV6-1 and TRBJ2-5, with D perhaps matching TRBD1 (6 bases). With 1 base removed from V and 5 bases from J, the gap between germline ends came to 14 bases. CDR3 length equals 15 residues. The germline V gene encodes CDR1 MNHNS and CDR2 SASEGT.

This clonotype was seen ten or more times. This chain connects TRBV27 to TRBJ1-1, with 10 bases aligning to TRBD1. Germline assignment: CDR1 MNHEY and CDR2 SMNVEV (reference sequence). V shed 5 bases and J 1 base; nucleotides not matched to a gene: 4. The CDR3 has 15 residues. The CDR3 region is CASSRQGAQNTEAFF. DNA for the CDR3: TGTGCCAGCAGTCGACAGGGGGCGCAGAACACTGAAGCTTTCTTT.

This clonotype was detected a few times. The chain carries TRBV3-1 and TRBJ2-1, with D tentatively TRBD2 (5 bases). The CDR3 extends over 15 amino acids. V was pared by 2 bases and J by 2 bases, with 10 bases between. Germline lookup yields CDR1 LGHDT and CDR2 YNNKEL (reference sequence). CDR3 sequence (DNA): TGTGCCAGCAGCCAATGGAGGACGACCTACAATGAGCAGTTCTTC. This sequence encodes CASSQWRTTYNEQFF.

V gene TRBV12-3 or TRBV12-4 combines with J gene TRBJ1-2; the D is unclear. The CDR3 contains 12 residues. Trimming pared 6 bases from V and 4 bases from J, leaving 9 bases between. The CDR3 coding sequence is TGTGCCAGCAGCCGAAAGGGCTATGGCTACACCTTC. Its protein product is CASSRKGYGYTF.

This clonotype was seen many times. This rearrangement joins TRBV12-3 or TRBV12-4 to TRBJ1-2; D not certain. Deletions cut 4 bases from V and 2 bases from J, with 11 bases between. There are 14 residues in the CDR3. The CDR3 region has the DNA TGTGCCAGCAGTTCGCATACGGGGAACTATGGCTACACCTTC. It specifies CASSSHTGNYGYTF.

Ten or more counts support this clonotype. The chain links TRBV19 to TRBJ1-2; TRBD1 matches at 7 bases. The CDR3 extends over 12 amino acids. CDR1 is LNHDA, CDR2 SQIVND, per germline (reference sequence). The V segment lost 5 bases and the J segment 6 bases; nucleotides outside the gene matches: 3. The CDR3 region has the DNA TGTGCCAGTAGTGAACAGGGGAATGGCTACACCTTC. Amino acid sequence: CASSEQGNGYTF.

This clonotype came up a few times. The V call is TRBV20-1, the J call TRBJ1-5; tentative D call: TRBD1 (6 bases). The CDR3 contains 14 residues. V shed 4 bases and J shed 6 bases, with 16 bases lying between them. The V gene's germline CDR1 is DFQATT and CDR2 SNEGSKA (reference sequence). CDR3 in DNA: TGCAGTGCTAAAGGACAGTCCGGGGGTCAGCCCCAGCATTTT. The encoded protein is CSAKGQSGGQPQHF.

The chain uses TRBV6-1 and TRBJ2-5; no clear D. CDR1 and CDR2 (germline): MNHNS, SASEGT. The germline V and J ends were trimmed by 5 bases and 1 base, with 17 bases remaining between them. The CDR3 extends over 16 amino acids. The CDR3 loop reads CASSSITRPAQETQYF. CDR3 in DNA: TGTGCCAGCAGTAGTATAACGAGACCAGCCCAAGAGACCCAGTACTTC.

This clonotype has at least ten counts. The V call is TRBV20-1, the J call TRBJ2-7; weak D call: TRBD2 (5 bases). Deletions cut 6 bases from V and 5 bases from J, with 14 bases between. Germline CDR1 reads DFQATT; CDR2 reads SNEGSKA (reference sequence). The CDR3 runs to 12 residues. The CDR3 sequence is CSARRTLHEQYF. DNA for the CDR3: TGCAGTGCCCGCCGGACTCTACACGAGCAGTACTTC.

The chain links TRBV7-9 to TRBJ1-1; the D gene is possibly TRBD1 (5 bases). Germline V gene lookup returns CDR1 SEHNR and CDR2 FQNEAQ (reference sequence). This CDR3 spans 13 amino acids. Trimming removed 1 base from V and 8 bases from J, with 11 bases in between. The DNA for the CDR3 is TGTGCCAGCAGCTTAGAACCAGGGAACGAAGCTTTCTTT. Protein sequence: CASSLEPGNEAFF.

The sample holds a few counts of this clonotype. The chain employs TRBV19 and TRBJ1-5, with D hard to call. The V end lost 7 bases, the J end lost 1 base, and 14 bases lay between the germline ends. The germline V gene has CDR1 LNHDA and CDR2 SQIVND (reference sequence). The CDR3 contains 15 residues. The CDR3 DNA follows: TGTGCCAGTACCCCCGGCGGGCAAAGCAATCAGCCCCAGCATTTT. Its translation is CASTPGGQSNQPQHF.

This clonotype has a handful of counts. The V gene is TRBV6-2 or TRBV6-3, the J gene TRBJ2-1; TRBD1 aligns across 8 bases. This CDR3 has 12 residues. Unmatched junction bases numbered 6, after V lost 7 bases and J lost 10 bases. From germline, CDR1 is MNHEY and CDR2 SVGEGT. The CDR3 nucleotides read TGTGCCAGCACCCCGACAGGGGTCGAGCAGTTCTTC. Amino acid sequence: CASTPTGVEQFF.

This clonotype occurred many times. V usage is TRBV29-1 and J usage is TRBJ2-7, with D possibly TRBD2 on 5 matching bases. Germline CDR1 SQVTM, CDR2 ANQGSEA. Trimming removed 0 bases from V and 3 bases from J, with 12 bases in between. This CDR3 is built from 14 residues. CDR3 nucleotide sequence: TGCAGCGTTGAAGAGGCTAGCACCAACTACGAGCAGTACTTC. Its protein product is CSVEEASTNYEQYF.

This clonotype was seen ten or more times. The rearrangement uses TRBV28 and TRBJ1-2, with 9 nucleotides matching TRBD1. The CDR3 runs to 15 residues. Losses at the gene ends were 4 bases for V and 7 bases for J; bases not matched to a gene: 10. Germline values: CDR1 MDHEN, CDR2 SYDVKM. In DNA, the CDR3 is TGTGCCAGCAGTTCCCTCCGGGACAGGGTATTTGGCTACACCTTC. This gives the protein CASSSLRDRVFGYTF.

V is TRBV5-4 and J is TRBJ2-7, with 8 bases fitting TRBD2. After removal of 5 bases from V and 2 bases from J, the junction contained 6 bases not matched to a gene. CDR3 length: 14 amino acids. The germline gives CDR1 SGHNT, CDR2 YYREEE (reference sequence). The CDR3: CASREREFAYEQYF. As DNA, the CDR3 is TGTGCCAGCAGAGAGCGGGAGTTCGCCTACGAGCAGTACTTC.

There are a few counts of this clonotype. The chain couples TRBV24-1 to TRBJ2-5; no clear D gene. V was trimmed by 4 bases and J by 4 bases, leaving 15 bases between them. This CDR3 spans 15 amino acids. Germline lookup yields CDR1 KGHDR and CDR2 SFDVKD. The CDR3 protein is CATSDNLGWGETQYF. The CDR3 DNA follows: TGTGCCACCAGTGACAACCTAGGATGGGGAGAGACCCAGTACTTC.

The V call is TRBV28, the J call TRBJ2-2, with D possibly TRBD2 on 5 matching bases. This CDR3 spans 13 amino acids. Germline V lookup: CDR1 MDHEN, CDR2 SYDVKM. V lost 3 bases, J lost 8 bases, and 10 bases lay in between. CDR3 sequence: CASSFPGLGELFF. CDR3 nucleotides: TGTGCCAGCAGTTTCCCGGGGTTAGGGGAGCTGTTTTTT.

This clonotype was seen repeatedly, ten times or more. The J gene is TRBJ2-7, the V gene TRBV6-1; 8 bases match TRBD1. CDR3 length equals 14 residues. Germline V gives CDR1 MNHNS, CDR2 SASEGT. V was pared by 5 bases and J by 5 bases, with 8 bases of the junction left unmatched. The CDR3 spells CASSTPDRANEQYF. Written as DNA, the CDR3 is TGTGCCAGCAGTACCCCGGACAGGGCCAACGAGCAGTACTTC.

At least ten counts were recorded for this clonotype. This chain uses TRBV7-9 with TRBJ2-1, with 8 bases aligning to TRBD2. Germline loops: CDR1 SEHNR, CDR2 FQNEAQ (reference sequence). J was trimmed by 0 bases and V by 6 bases; bases with no gene match: 4. CDR3 size: 15 residues. The CDR3 loop is CASSRSGSSYNEQFF. CDR3 DNA: TGTGCCAGCAGTCGGAGCGGGAGCTCCTACAATGAGCAGTTCTTC.

The sample holds many counts of this clonotype. The V gene is TRBV7-3, the J gene TRBJ2-5; weak D call: TRBD2 (6 bases). Germline assignment: CDR1 SGHTA and CDR2 FQGTGA. V shed 5 bases and J shed 5 bases, with 15 bases lying between them. The CDR3 has 14 residues. In DNA form, the CDR3 reads TGTGCCAGCAGCAACACGGCAGCGGGTGAGACCCAGTACTTC. Encoded protein: CASSNTAAGETQYF.

The chain recombines TRBV11-2 with TRBJ1-4, with a tentative D call TRBD1 (5 bases). The CDR3 is made up of 15 amino acids. Germline V gene lookup returns CDR1 SGHAT and CDR2 FQNNGV. V dropped 1 base and J dropped 2 bases, with 8 bases sitting between them. The chain's CDR3 is CASSLAGITNEKLFF. CDR3 nucleotide sequence: TGTGCCAGCAGCTTAGCAGGGATTACTAATGAAAAACTGTTTTTT. Full variable domain (outside the CDR3, taken from reference TRBV11-2 and TRBJ1-4): EAGVAQSPRYKIIEKRQSVAFWCNPISGHATLYWYQQILGQGPKLLIQFQNNGVVDDSQLPKDRFSAERLKGVDSTLKIQPAKLEDSAVYLCASSLAGITNEKLFFGSGTQLSVL.

A note on this clonotype: This likely comes from a read error, as the CDR3 has no conserved phenylalanine or tryptophan at its end. The chain combines TRBV20-1 with TRBJ2-3; D may be TRBD1 (6 bases). Germline CDR1 and CDR2: DFQATT and SNEGSKA (reference sequence). Trimming pared 3 bases from V and 6 bases from J, leaving 10 bases between. CDR3 size: 12 residues. The CDR3 is CSASSGVDTQYS. Here the CDR3 DNA reads TGCAGTGCTAGTTCAGGGGTGGATACGCAGTATTCT.

This clonotype was recorded many times. The V call is TRBV20-1, the J call TRBJ2-7; maybe TRBD2 (6 bases). This CDR3 is 16 amino acids long. Germline assignment: CDR1 DFQATT and CDR2 SNEGSKA (reference sequence). V lost 2 bases, J lost 0 bases, and 17 bases lay in between. The CDR3: CSARSPQRDFSYEQYF. The CDR3, as DNA: TGCAGTGCTAGATCCCCCCAGAGGGACTTCTCCTACGAGCAGTACTTC.

Ten or more counts support this clonotype. The chain joins TRBV7-2 to TRBJ2-1; perhaps TRBD2 as D (5 bases). The CDR3 has 14 residues. Germline V CDR1 and CDR2: SGHTA, FQGNSA. The V end was cut by 0 bases, the J end by 10 bases, with 13 bases between. CDR3 residues: CASSLAAGRREQFF. CDR3 DNA sequence: TGTGCCAGCAGCTTAGCTGCGGGTAGGCGGGAGCAGTTCTTC.